This T cell receptor (beta chain) derives from a study of blood T cell repertoires in COVID-19. The wider study: Samples representing acute and convalescent COVID-19 were sourced from the United States, Italy and Spain.

The CDR3 runs to 14 residues. Trimming took 4 bases from V and 3 from J; bases not matched to a gene: 3. Per germline, CDR1 ENHRY and CDR2 SYGVKD. Methods used by the authors: Nucleated cell counts were estimated from reference gene primer amplification. The data were produced by immunoSEQ multiplex PCR, yet TCRdb's version contains in-frame clones alone and is incomplete. V, J and clone size are those of that table, while D and trimming were read from the DNA. The sample consists of 150,000 to 170,000 clones, roughly 80% of them appearing once. The sample taken for sequencing was peripheral blood. The TCR sequence derives from a woman aged 55-75 years with COVID-19, enrolled during active disease. The chain combines TRBV10-3 with TRBJ2-1; 7 bases line up with TRBD1. The CDR3 protein is CAISGDRVYNEQFF. The CDR3 DNA reads TGTGCCATCAGTGGAGACAGGGTCTACAATGAGCAGTTCTTC.